This T cell receptor (beta chain) stems from a study of post-analysis software for immune sequencing data. General observations from the study: Controls' normalized Chao1 diversity significantly exceeded that of multiple sclerosis patients. Patients had higher frequencies than controls of a handful of TRBV segments, including TRBV5-6, TRBV5-1 and TRBV20-1.

V shed 9 bases and J 2 bases; nucleotides not matched to a gene: 7. Germline V CDR1 and CDR2: SGHVS, FNYEAQ. The CDR3 is 16 amino acids. Unique molecular identifiers had been added to the TCR beta cDNA libraries. T cells numbering roughly 1 to 10 million yielded roughly 0.5 million cDNA molecules. TCRdb reanalysed the PCR reads using MiXCR and keeps one entry per CDR3 protein. The sample lists roughly 650,000 distinct CDR3 sequences; approximately 60% were seen once. As for this clonotype: Its antigen is currently unknown.

This receptor was obtained from a girl aged 2 to 10 with multiple sclerosis. The chain links TRBV7-6 to TRBJ2-1; TRBD2 matches at 13 bases. Specimen: blood. CDR3 in amino acids: CASAPGLAGTYNEQFF. The DNA of the CDR3 is TGTGCCAGTGCTCCGGGACTAGCGGGAACCTACAATGAGCAGTTCTTC.